Shown below are 10 T cell receptor beta chains from a single sample sequenced in a study of shared clonotypes between healthy human individuals. Measured with immunoSEQ multiplex PCR; TCRdb has only the in-frame clones, and not every one. The data show 2 million to 2.5 million clones, roughly 90% seen once. Sample: naive CD4+ T cells from PBMCs. The subset here: CD45RA+ positively selected. Source of these receptors: a man between 18 and 35 years old in good health. Some clones in this sample may be carry-over from other donors' samples.

This clone was seen just once. The rearrangement joins TRBV4-1 to TRBJ2-2; 8 bases are shared with TRBD2. The trim removed 8 bases at V and 8 bases at J, leaving 10 bases unmatched. Looked up from germline, CDR1 is MGHRA and CDR2 is YSYEKL. This CDR3 region has 14 residues. CDR3 region: CASRLAGGSGELFF. CDR3 coding DNA: TGCGCCAGCCGTCTGGCGGGAGGATCGGGGGAGCTGTTTTTT.

The chain carries TRBV28 and TRBJ1-5; perhaps TRBD1 as D (6 bases). V was shortened by 6 bases and J by 2 bases, with 17 bases between the two germline ends. The germline V gene has CDR1 MDHEN and CDR2 SYDVKM. CDR3 length: 16 amino acids. This chain's CDR3 is CASRLGQTGRNQPQHF. CDR3 bases: TGTGCCAGCAGACTCGGACAGACCGGACGCAATCAGCCCCAGCATTTT.

This rearrangement joins TRBV28 to TRBJ2-7, with D possibly called TRBD1 or TRBD2 (6 bases each). The germline V gene has CDR1 MDHEN and CDR2 SYDVKM. Trimming left V 5 bases short and J 2 bases short, with 19 bases between. This CDR3 contains 16 residues. The CDR3 DNA reads TGTGCCAGCAGTCTACGGGTCGGGGGCCCCACCTACGAGCAGTACTTC. The encoded protein is CASSLRVGGPTYEQYF.

This sequence joins TRBV27 and TRBJ2-7; D gene uncertain. CDR1 and CDR2 (germline): MNHEY, SMNVEV (reference sequence). The CDR3 extends over 14 amino acids. V lost 7 bases to trimming and J lost 3 bases, with 16 bases between them. The CDR3: CASTRSSRHYEQYF. DNA of the CDR3: TGTGCCAGCACCCGATCATCCCGCCACTACGAGCAGTACTTC.

The CDR3 region has the DNA TGTGCCAGCAGTAATCGCAGCTCTGGGGCCAACGTCCTGACTTTC. The encoded protein is CASSNRSSGANVLTF. The chain is built from TRBV7-9 and TRBJ2-6; D is undetermined. Germline CDR1 is SEHNR and CDR2 is FQNEAQ (reference sequence). CDR3 length equals 15 residues. V dropped 6 bases and J dropped 0 bases, with 9 bases sitting between them.

V usage is TRBV7-9 and J usage is TRBJ1-1; TRBD1 matches 9 bases. Germline CDR1 SEHNR, CDR2 FQNEAQ (reference sequence). The CDR3 is made up of 16 amino acids. V lost 2 bases to trimming and J lost 3 bases; unmatched junction nucleotides: 7. The CDR3 loop is CASSLLRQGVDTEAFF. Here the CDR3 DNA reads TGTGCCAGCAGCTTACTGCGACAGGGGGTAGACACTGAAGCTTTCTTT.

About this clone: Other DNA sequences from this sample encode an identical CDR3 as well. This chain joins TRBV29-1 and TRBJ1-1; D unclear. Germline CDR1 reads SQVTM; CDR2 reads ANQGSEA. Between the trimmed V and J ends, which lost 2 bases and 3 bases, there was a span of 10 bases. There are 13 residues in the CDR3. CDR3 sequence (DNA): TGCAGCGTTGAACGTAGGGCGGACACTGAAGCTTTCTTT. This sequence encodes CSVERRADTEAFF.

The V and J genes are TRBV5-1 and TRBJ2-1; the match to TRBD2 covers 15 bases. The V gene's germline CDR1 is SGHRS and CDR2 YFSETQ. J lost 9 bases, V lost 1 base, and 5 bases had no gene match. The CDR3 spans 16 residues. The CDR3 DNA follows: TGCGCCAGCAGCTTGATCCCGGGACTAGCGGGAGGTGAGCAGTTCTTC. It specifies CASSLIPGLAGGEQFF.

V and J are TRBV11-3 and TRBJ2-2; D perhaps matches TRBD1 (5 bases). From germline, CDR1 is SGHNT and CDR2 YENEEA. This CDR3 is built from 15 residues. The V end lost 5 bases, the J end lost 3 bases, and 13 bases lay between the germline ends. The CDR3 DNA sequence: TGTGCCAGCAGCGGCGCCCAGGGTGACACCGGGGAGCTGTTTTTT. This gives the protein CASSGAQGDTGELFF. Complete variable domain (other parts from reference TRBV11-3 and TRBJ2-2): EAGVVQSPRYKIIEKKQPVAFWCNPISGHNTLYWYLQNLGQGPELLIRYENEEAVDDSQLPKDRFSAERLKGVDSTLKIQPAELGDSAVYLCASSGAQGDTGELFFGEGSRLTVL.

This clone was detected only once. The CDR3 sequence: CASGETGYEQYF. CDR3 sequence (DNA): TGTGCCAGCGGAGAGACAGGCTACGAGCAGTACTTC. The chain links TRBV28 to TRBJ2-7; tentatively, D is TRBD1 (6 bases). Germline lookup yields CDR1 MDHEN and CDR2 SYDVKM. V shed 8 bases and J shed 3 bases, with 11 bases lying between them. The CDR3 is 12 residues long.